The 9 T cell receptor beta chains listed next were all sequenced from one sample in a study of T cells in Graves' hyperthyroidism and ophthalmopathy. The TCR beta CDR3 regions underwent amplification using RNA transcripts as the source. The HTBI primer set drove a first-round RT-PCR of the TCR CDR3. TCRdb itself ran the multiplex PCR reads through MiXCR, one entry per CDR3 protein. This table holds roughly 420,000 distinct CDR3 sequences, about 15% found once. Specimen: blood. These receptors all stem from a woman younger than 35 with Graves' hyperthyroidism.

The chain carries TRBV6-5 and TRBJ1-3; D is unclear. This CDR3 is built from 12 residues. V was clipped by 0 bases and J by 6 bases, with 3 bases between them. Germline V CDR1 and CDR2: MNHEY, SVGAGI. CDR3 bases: TGTGCCAGCAGTTACTCTCCAAACACCATATATTTT. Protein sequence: CASSYSPNTIYF.

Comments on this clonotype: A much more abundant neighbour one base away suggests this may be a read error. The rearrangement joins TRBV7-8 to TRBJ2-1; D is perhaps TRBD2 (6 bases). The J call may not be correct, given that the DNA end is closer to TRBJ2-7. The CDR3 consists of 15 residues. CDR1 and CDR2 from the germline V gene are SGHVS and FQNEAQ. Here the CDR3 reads CASSILAYGINEQYF. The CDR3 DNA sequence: TGTGCCAGCAGCATACTAGCCTACGGTATCAATGAGCAGTACTTC.

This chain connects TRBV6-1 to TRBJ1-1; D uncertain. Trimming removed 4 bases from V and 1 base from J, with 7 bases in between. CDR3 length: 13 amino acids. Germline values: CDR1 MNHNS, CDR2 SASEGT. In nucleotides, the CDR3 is TGTGCCAGCAGTGTCGCACCGAACACTGAAGCTTTCTTT. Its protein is CASSVAPNTEAFF.

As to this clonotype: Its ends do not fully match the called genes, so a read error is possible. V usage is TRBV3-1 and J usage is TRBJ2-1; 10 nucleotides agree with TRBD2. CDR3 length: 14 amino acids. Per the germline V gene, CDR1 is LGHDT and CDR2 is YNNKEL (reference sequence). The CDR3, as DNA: TGTGCCAGCAGCCAAGATAACCTAGCGGGAGTACCGATCTTC. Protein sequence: CASSQDNLAGVPIF.

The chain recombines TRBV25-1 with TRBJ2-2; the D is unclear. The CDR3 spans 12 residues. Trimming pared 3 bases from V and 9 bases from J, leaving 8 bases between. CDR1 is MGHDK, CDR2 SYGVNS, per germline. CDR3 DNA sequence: TGTGCCAGCAGTGAGCAAGGACGGGAGCTGTTTTTT. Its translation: CASSEQGRELFF.

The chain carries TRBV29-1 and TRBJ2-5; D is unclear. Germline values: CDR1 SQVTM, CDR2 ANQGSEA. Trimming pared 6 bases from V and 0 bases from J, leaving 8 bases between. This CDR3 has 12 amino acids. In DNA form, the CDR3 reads TGCAGCGTCACAAGGGACCAAGAGACCCAGTACTTC. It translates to CSVTRDQETQYF.

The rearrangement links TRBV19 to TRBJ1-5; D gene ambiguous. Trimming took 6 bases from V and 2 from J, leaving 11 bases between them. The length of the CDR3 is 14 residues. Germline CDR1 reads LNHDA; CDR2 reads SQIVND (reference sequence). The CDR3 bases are TGTGCCAGTAGCTCTGGGTCTGGCAATCAGCCCCAGCATTTT. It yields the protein CASSSGSGNQPQHF.

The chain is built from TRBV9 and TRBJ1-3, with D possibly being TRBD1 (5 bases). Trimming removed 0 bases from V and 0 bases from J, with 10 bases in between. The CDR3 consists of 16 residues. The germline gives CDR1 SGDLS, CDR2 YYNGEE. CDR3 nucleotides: TGTGCCAGCAGCGTAGCTGGCGGGGGCTCTGGAAACACCATATATTTT. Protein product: CASSVAGGGSGNTIYF. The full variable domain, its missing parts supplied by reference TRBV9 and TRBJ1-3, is DSGVTQTPKHLITATGQRVTLRCSPRSGDLSVYWYQQSLDQGLQFLIQYYNGEERAKGNILERFSAQQFPDLHSELNLSSLELGDSALYFCASSVAGGGSGNTIYFGEGSWLTVV.

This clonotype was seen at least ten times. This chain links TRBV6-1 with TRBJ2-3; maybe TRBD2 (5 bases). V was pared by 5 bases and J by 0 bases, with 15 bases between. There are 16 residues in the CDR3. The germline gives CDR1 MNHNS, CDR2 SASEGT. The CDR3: CASSPLSATSTDTQYF. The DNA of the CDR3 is TGTGCCAGCAGTCCACTTAGCGCTACTAGCACAGATACGCAGTATTTT.